This entry lists 31 T cell receptor beta chains sequenced from one sample in a study of OX40 agonist ivuxolimab in advanced cancers. Produced via immunoSEQ multiplex PCR; TCRdb's table is partial and in-frame only. The repertoire includes about 83,000 clones, about 90% of them detected once, and roughly 8.9% sits in the top ten. The sequencing used CD4+ or CD8+ T cells sorted from blood, collected in a trial of the OX40 agonist ivuxolimab. The receptors originated from an adult with an advanced solid tumor such as melanoma, head and neck, liver or kidney cancer.

This chain connects TRBV6-5 to TRBJ1-2; D is unresolved. V was shortened by 0 bases and J by 2 bases, with 4 bases between the two germline ends. The germline V gene encodes CDR1 MNHEY and CDR2 SVGAGI. CDR3 length: 13 residues. CDR3 loop: CASSYSRNYGYTF. The CDR3 coding sequence is TGTGCCAGCAGTTACTCCCGCAACTATGGCTACACCTTC.

This clone was observed a single time. The chain has TRBV4-2 and TRBJ2-3; D uncertain. Germline CDR1 LGHNA, CDR2 YNFKEQ. V gave up 0 bases and J gave up 3 bases, with 16 bases separating them. The length of the CDR3 is 17 residues. The chain's CDR3 is CASSQDEGIGETDTQYF. DNA of the CDR3: TGTGCCAGCAGCCAAGATGAAGGAATCGGTGAGACAGATACGCAGTATTTT.

The gene calls are TRBV28 and TRBJ1-2; D ambiguous. The V end lost 2 bases, the J end lost 3 bases, and 7 bases lay between the germline ends. This CDR3 has 13 residues. Germline CDR1 and CDR2: MDHEN and SYDVKM. The CDR3 sequence: CASSLGEDYGYTF. The CDR3 coding sequence is TGTGCCAGCAGTTTAGGCGAGGACTATGGCTACACCTTC.

The chain combines TRBV4-3 with TRBJ2-5; D not certain. Near its end, the DNA agrees better with TRBJ2-7, so the J call may be wrong. Germline CDR1 reads LGHNA; CDR2 reads YSLEER. The CDR3 has 15 amino acids. The chain's CDR3 is CASSQDLGPFYEQYF. The CDR3 bases are TGCGCCAGCAGCCAAGATCTGGGTCCGTTTTACGAGCAGTACTTC.

The chain combines TRBV19 with TRBJ1-1; a possible D gene is TRBD1 (5 bases). This CDR3 has 15 amino acids. The V and J ends lost 3 bases and 4 bases respectively, with 15 bases between them. The germline V gene has CDR1 LNHDA and CDR2 SQIVND (reference sequence). CDR3 bases: TGTGCCAGTAGTATCTTACGGCCAGGGAGCACTGAAGCTTTCTTT. It encodes CASSILRPGSTEAFF.

The V gene is TRBV20-1, the J gene TRBJ2-7; D gene ambiguous. V was pared by 4 bases and J by 3 bases, with 7 bases between. The germline V gene has CDR1 DFQATT and CDR2 SNEGSKA (reference sequence). CDR3 length: 11 residues. The CDR3 spells CSAIVGYEQYF. The CDR3 DNA reads TGCAGTGCTATTGTGGGCTACGAGCAGTACTTC.

This clone was detected once. The J gene is TRBJ2-1, the V gene TRBV4-3, with D uncertain. V lost 1 base and J lost 1, with 8 bases in between. The germline CDR1 and CDR2 sequences are LGHNA and YSLEER. This CDR3 comprises 15 residues. CDR3 DNA: TGCGCCAGCAGCCAAGTCCCTGGGTCCTACAATGAGCAGTTCTTC. This codes for CASSQVPGSYNEQFF.

The chain carries TRBV6-1 and TRBJ1-1; 10 bases are shared with TRBD1. The V gene end was trimmed by 6 bases and the J gene end by 5 bases; junction bases not matched to a gene: 6. CDR1 and CDR2 (germline): MNHNS, SASEGT. The CDR3 runs 14 residues. The CDR3 loop is CASRGTGEWTEAFF. The CDR3 region has the DNA TGTGCCAGCAGGGGGACAGGGGAATGGACTGAAGCTTTCTTT.

This chain joins TRBV7-9 and TRBJ2-1; D not resolved. The V gene lost 5 bases and the J gene lost 5 bases, with 19 bases spanning the gap. Germline CDR1 is SEHNR and CDR2 is FQNEAQ (reference sequence). The length of the CDR3 is 16 residues. The chain's CDR3 is CASSPIALRRDNEQFF. The DNA of the CDR3 is TGTGCCAGCAGCCCTATTGCCCTCCGCCGCGACAATGAGCAGTTCTTC. Drawing the rest from reference TRBV7-9 and TRBJ2-1, the complete variable domain is DTGVSQNPRHKITKRGQNVTFRCDPISEHNRLYWYRQTLGQGPEFLTYFQNEAQLEKSRLLSDRFSAERPKGSFSTLEIQRTEQGDSAMYLCASSPIALRRDNEQFFGPGTRLTVL.

V gene TRBV4-3 combines with J gene TRBJ1-1; D remains ambiguous. V gave up 1 base and J gave up 5 bases, with 5 bases separating them. The CDR3 sequence is 12 residues long. Germline V gene lookup returns CDR1 LGHNA and CDR2 YSLEER. In DNA, the CDR3 is TGCGCCAGCAGCCAAGCGGGGACTGAAGCTTTCTTT. As protein: CASSQAGTEAFF.

The chain carries TRBV2 and TRBJ2-3, with 11 bases that match TRBD1. The CDR3 extends over 18 amino acids. V was pared by 6 bases and J by 2 bases, with 13 bases of the junction left unmatched. Germline CDR1 and CDR2: SNHLY and FYNNEI. CDR3 nucleotide sequence: TGTGCCAGCAGCCATTACCCCCGGACAGGGGGCCACACAGATACGCAGTATTTT. It is translated as CASSHYPRTGGHTDTQYF.

This clone is a singleton in its sample. V and J are TRBV13 and TRBJ2-7; D ambiguous. The CDR3 extends over 11 amino acids. The germline V and J ends were trimmed by 0 bases and 6 bases, with 3 bases remaining between them. Germline-derived CDR1 and CDR2 are PRHDT and FYEKMQ (reference sequence). The CDR3 coding sequence is TGTGCCAGCAGCTTAGGGGTCGAGCAGTACGTC. It encodes CASSLGVEQYV.

The V gene is TRBV10-3, the J gene TRBJ1-1, with D unclear. The CDR3 extends over 11 amino acids. The V gene's germline CDR1 is ENHRY and CDR2 SYGVKD. Between the trimmed V and J ends, which lost 7 bases and 1 base, there was a span of 4 bases. This CDR3 reads CAIITNTEAFF. The CDR3 region has the DNA TGTGCCATCATTACGAACACTGAAGCTTTCTTT.

This CDR3 is CASSFLSGATDTQYF. The CDR3 region has the DNA TGTGCCAGCAGTTTCTTGAGCGGGGCCACAGATACGCAGTATTTT. V gene TRBV28 combines with J gene TRBJ2-3, with 7 bases lining up with TRBD2. After removal of 3 bases from V and 2 bases from J, the junction contained 5 bases not matched to a gene. CDR3 length: 15 amino acids. Germline CDR1 is MDHEN and CDR2 is SYDVKM. Combining the CDR3 with reference TRBV28 and TRBJ2-3 gives the whole variable domain DVKVTQSSRYLVKRTGEKVFLECVQDMDHENMFWYRQDPGLGLRLIYFSYDVKMKEKGDIPEGYSVSREKKERFSLILESASTNQTSMYLCASSFLSGATDTQYFGPGTRLTVL.

The chain employs TRBV9 and TRBJ1-1; D might be TRBD1 (5 bases). The CDR3 spans 12 residues. V was pared by 4 bases and J by 4 bases, with 8 bases between. Germline CDR1 and CDR2: SGDLS and YYNGEE. CDR3 residues: CASSQGGTEAFF. CDR3 in DNA: TGTGCCAGCAGCCAGGGTGGCACTGAAGCTTTCTTT.

The CDR3 sequence: CASSLDSQGTYQPQHF. For the CDR3, the DNA is TGTGCCAGCAGCTTAGATTCCCAGGGGACGTATCAGCCCCAGCATTTT. The chain uses TRBV11-2 and TRBJ1-5; perhaps TRBD1 as D (6 bases). Trimming shortened V by 0 bases and J by 5 bases, and 14 bases separated the two germline ends. The CDR3 sequence is 16 residues long. Germline lookup yields CDR1 SGHAT and CDR2 FQNNGV.

The V gene is TRBV27, the J gene TRBJ2-1; TRBD2 agrees at 8 bases. There are 13 residues in the CDR3. V gave up 8 bases and J gave up 3 bases; unmatched junction bases: 3. Germline-derived CDR1 and CDR2 are MNHEY and SMNVEV (reference sequence). For the CDR3, the DNA is TGTGCCAGCTGGCTAGCGGGCTACAATGAGCAGTTCTTC. The encoded protein is CASWLAGYNEQFF.

This clone was picked up a small number of times. J is TRBJ2-1 and V is TRBV6-6; 12 bases align to TRBD2. The junction had 7 bases not matched to a gene; V was cut back by 7 bases and J by 3 bases. Germline V lookup: CDR1 MNHNY, CDR2 SVGAGI (reference sequence). This CDR3 comprises 16 residues. CDR3 sequence (DNA): TGTGCCAGCATGGCTAGCGGGGGGGGATTCTACAATGAGCAGTTCTTC. Residues: CASMASGGGFYNEQFF.

This clone was observed once. The V gene is TRBV9, the J gene TRBJ2-2; D uncertain. CDR3 length: 13 amino acids. Trimming removed 3 bases from V and 0 bases from J, with 3 bases in between. Germline V gene sequence: CDR1 SGDLS, CDR2 YYNGEE. The DNA for the CDR3 is TGTGCCAGCAGCGATGCGAACACCGGGGAGCTGTTTTTT. Translating gives CASSDANTGELFF. The full variable domain, its missing parts supplied by reference TRBV9 and TRBJ2-2, is DSGVTQTPKHLITATGQRVTLRCSPRSGDLSVYWYQQSLDQGLQFLIQYYNGEERAKGNILERFSAQQFPDLHSELNLSSLELGDSALYFCASSDANTGELFFGEGSRLTVL.

This chain joins TRBV27 and TRBJ2-6; 9 bases align to TRBD1. J lost 2 bases, V lost 5 bases, and 4 bases had no gene match. Germline CDR1 is MNHEY and CDR2 is SMNVEV (reference sequence). The CDR3 spans 16 residues. CDR3 sequence reads: CASSAGQGAGANVLTF. CDR3 nucleotide sequence: TGTGCCAGCAGTGCGGGACAGGGAGCTGGGGCCAACGTCCTGACTTTC.

The chain combines TRBV7-2 with TRBJ2-4; D may be TRBD2 (5 bases). Trimming took 1 base from V and 6 from J, leaving 10 bases between them. Germline V lookup: CDR1 SGHTA, CDR2 FQGNSA. The CDR3 runs to 14 residues. In DNA, the CDR3 is TGTGCCAGCAGCTTAGTAGCGCTCGTAAACATTCAGTACTTC. It encodes CASSLVALVNIQYF.

This clone was seen only a few times. The gene calls are TRBV28 and TRBJ1-4, with D perhaps TRBD1 (5 bases). CDR1 and CDR2 from the germline V gene are MDHEN and SYDVKM. CDR3 length: 16 residues. V was cut by 4 bases and J by 3 bases, with 15 bases left in between. In DNA, the CDR3 is TGTGCCAGCAGTTCACCGGGGGGGGTGTCTAATGAAAAACTGTTTTTT. This translates into CASSSPGGVSNEKLFF.

The V and J genes are TRBV7-8 and TRBJ1-2; D may be TRBD1 (6 bases). Per germline, CDR1 SGHVS and CDR2 FQNEAQ. Trimming pared 4 bases from V and 2 bases from J, leaving 14 bases between. The CDR3 length is 15 residues. CDR3 DNA: TGTGCCAGCAGCTCGCGGGCGGGGGCAAACTATGGCTACACCTTC. It is translated as CASSSRAGANYGYTF.

The chain employs TRBV6-5 and TRBJ2-5, with D unclear. The J call may be mistaken, given a closer DNA end match to TRBJ2-7. The V gene's germline CDR1 is MNHEY and CDR2 SVGAGI. CDR3 length equals 11 residues. The CDR3 DNA is TGTGCCAGCAAGCAAGGCTACGAGCAGTACTTC. Its translation is CASKQGYEQYF.

The V call is TRBV5-1, the J call TRBJ1-4, with 7 bases identical to TRBD1. With 4 bases clipped from V and 8 bases from J, the junction kept 5 bases outside the gene matches. The CDR3 is 13 amino acids. CDR1 and CDR2 (germline): SGHRS, YFSETQ. CDR3 nucleotides: TGCGCCAGCAGCGCCCAGGGGGGGGAAAAACTGTTTTTT. This codes for CASSAQGGEKLFF.

The chain has TRBV4-3 and TRBJ2-3, with D uncertain. The CDR3 consists of 15 residues. Per germline, CDR1 LGHNA and CDR2 YSLEER. Trimming took 0 bases from V and 4 from J, leaving 11 bases between them. The CDR3 sequence: CASSQEAYVADTQYF. The CDR3 region has the DNA TGCGCCAGCAGCCAAGAGGCTTATGTCGCAGATACGCAGTATTTT.

The chain has TRBV28 and TRBJ1-1, with 8 bases aligning to TRBD1. Germline CDR1 is MDHEN and CDR2 is SYDVKM. This CDR3 is 12 amino acids long. J gave up 4 bases and V 10 bases, and 5 bases lay outside the gene matches. This CDR3 reads CAIDRGPTEAFF. The CDR3, as DNA: TGTGCCATCGACAGGGGACCCACTGAAGCTTTCTTT.

On this clone itself: This specimen includes other DNA sequences encoding the same CDR3. The rearrangement uses TRBV6-6 and TRBJ1-5; D is ambiguous. The CDR3 has 14 amino acids. The V end was cut by 5 bases, the J end by 7 bases, with 15 bases between. CDR1 and CDR2 (germline): MNHNY, SVGAGI (reference sequence). The CDR3 sequence is CASSHQHPNQPQHF. In nucleotides, the CDR3 is TGTGCCAGCAGTCATCAACACCCGAACCAGCCCCAGCATTTT.

This sequence joins TRBV29-1 and TRBJ1-3; D perhaps matches TRBD1 (6 bases). There are 14 residues in the CDR3. Germline V gives CDR1 SQVTM, CDR2 ANQGSEA. Trimming stripped 5 bases from V and 5 bases from J, with 16 bases between. The CDR3 reads CSVWGHQRRNTIYF. In DNA form, the CDR3 reads TGCAGCGTTTGGGGACACCAAAGGAGAAACACCATATATTTT.

V gene TRBV30 combines with J gene TRBJ1-5, with a weak D call TRBD1 (5 bases). The CDR3 is 13 amino acids. Per the germline V gene, CDR1 is GTSNPN and CDR2 is SVGIG (reference sequence). Trimming removed 2 bases at V and 6 bases at J, with 11 bases between. CDR3 in amino acids: CAWSPSGGQPQHF. The CDR3 bases are TGTGCCTGGAGTCCCTCGGGGGGTCAGCCCCAGCATTTT.

The V gene is TRBV7-9, the J gene TRBJ1-1; no clear D gene. This CDR3 contains 12 residues. Per the germline V gene, CDR1 is SEHNR and CDR2 is FQNEAQ (reference sequence). V lost 5 bases and J lost 8, with 12 bases in between. CDR3 sequence reads: CASSEVTVEAFF. DNA for the CDR3: TGTGCCAGCAGCGAGGTCACGGTCGAAGCTTTCTTT.